These 32 T cell receptor beta chains were all obtained from the same sample, sequenced in a study of technical replicates of blood from a handful of donors. The table came from immunoSEQ multiplex PCR; TCRdb's copy has only in-frame clones and leaves some out. The sample consists of tens of thousands of clones, roughly 94% of them appearing once. The sequencing input was T cells isolated from PBMCs. These receptors came from a human donor in good health.

The chain is built from TRBV6-1 and TRBJ2-1; 9 bases map to TRBD2. V was clipped by 3 bases and J by 7 bases; unmatched bases: 10. Germline assignment: CDR1 MNHNS and CDR2 SASEGT. The CDR3 length is 16 residues. The CDR3 DNA reads TGTGCCAGCAGTGATCCTTTAGCGGGAGTAGTAAATGAGCAGTTCTTC. Its translation: CASSDPLAGVVNEQFF.

This chain uses TRBV11-2 with TRBJ2-3; D is ambiguous. This CDR3 has 12 residues. Germline CDR1 and CDR2: SGHAT and FQNNGV. V lost 5 bases to trimming and J lost 6 bases, with 9 bases between them. This CDR3 reads CASSLPPDTQYF. The CDR3 DNA sequence: TGTGCCAGCAGCCTCCCTCCTGATACGCAGTATTTT.

This sequence joins TRBV30 and TRBJ2-1; 10 nucleotides agree with TRBD2. Germline V gene lookup returns CDR1 GTSNPN and CDR2 SVGIG (reference sequence). Trimming at V came to 3 bases and at J to 4 bases, leaving 9 bases not matched to a gene. The CDR3 consists of 16 residues. The CDR3 nucleotides read TGTGCCTGGAGCCTAGGGCTAGCGGGAGTATACAATGAGCAGTTCTTC. It codes for CAWSLGLAGVYNEQFF.

The chain joins TRBV4-1 to TRBJ2-1; 13 nucleotides agree with TRBD2. The germline V gene has CDR1 MGHRA and CDR2 YSYEKL. V was clipped by 4 bases and J by 2 bases; unmatched bases: 14. CDR3 length equals 20 residues. This chain's CDR3 is CASSREGLAGAIEPYNEQFF. Here the CDR3 DNA reads TGCGCCAGCAGCCGGGAAGGACTAGCGGGAGCGATAGAGCCCTACAATGAGCAGTTCTTC.

The V gene is TRBV4-2, the J gene TRBJ2-1, with 7 bases that match TRBD2. Per the germline V gene, CDR1 is LGHNA and CDR2 is YNFKEQ. J was trimmed by 5 bases and V by 3 bases; bases with no gene match: 4. There are 14 residues in the CDR3. CDR3 in DNA: TGTGCCAGCAGCCAGGCGGGAGCAAACAATGAGCAGTTCTTC. Amino acid sequence: CASSQAGANNEQFF.

The chain uses TRBV27 and TRBJ1-2, with 9 bases identical to TRBD1. Losses at the gene ends were 5 bases for V and 2 bases for J; bases not matched to a gene: 6. Germline V lookup: CDR1 MNHEY, CDR2 SMNVEV (reference sequence). This CDR3 is built from 15 residues. Here the CDR3 DNA reads TGTGCCAGCAGTCTTGCCGGGACAGGGAACTATGGCTACACCTTC. As protein: CASSLAGTGNYGYTF.

V usage is TRBV28 and J usage is TRBJ1-1; D is perhaps TRBD1 (6 bases). Germline V gives CDR1 MDHEN, CDR2 SYDVKM. CDR3 length: 13 residues. Trimming removed 7 bases from V and 4 bases from J, with 13 bases in between. CDR3 amino acids: CASIDRSTTEAFF. In DNA, the CDR3 is TGTGCCAGCATAGACAGGTCGACCACTGAAGCTTTCTTT.

This rearrangement joins TRBV6-1 to TRBJ1-4; 11 bases align to TRBD1. The V gene's germline CDR1 is MNHNS and CDR2 SASEGT. The ends lost 8 bases at V and 8 bases at J; junction bases unmatched: 4. This CDR3 is built from 13 residues. The CDR3 reads CASSGTGGEKLFF. DNA of the CDR3: TGTGCCAGCTCCGGGACAGGGGGAGAAAAACTGTTTTTT.

The genes are TRBV28 and TRBJ2-7; 8 bases match TRBD1. V shed 5 bases, J shed 6 bases, and the junction held 12 bases outside the gene matches. CDR3 length: 15 residues. CDR1 is MDHEN, CDR2 SYDVKM, per germline. As DNA, the CDR3 is TGTGCCAGCAGTGTACAGACAGGGGCCGGGGGCGAGCAGTACTTC. It specifies CASSVQTGAGGEQYF.

This clone appeared once. The chain links TRBV15 to TRBJ1-1; maybe TRBD1 (6 bases). Looked up from germline, CDR1 is LNHNV and CDR2 is YYDKDF (reference sequence). V lost 1 base to trimming and J lost 6 bases, with 12 bases between them. The CDR3 has 14 amino acids. The CDR3: CATSRVSRGPEAFF. CDR3 DNA sequence: TGTGCCACCAGCAGAGTATCCAGGGGACCTGAAGCTTTCTTT.

The chain joins TRBV4-3 to TRBJ2-7; TRBD2 matches at 13 bases. The CDR3 has 16 residues. The germline V gene encodes CDR1 LGHNA and CDR2 YSLEER. Trimming took 0 bases from V and 7 from J; bases not matched to a gene: 6. The CDR3 loop reads CASSQERTSGSEEQYF. Written as DNA, the CDR3 is TGCGCCAGCAGCCAAGAAAGGACTAGCGGGAGTGAAGAGCAGTACTTC.

The rearrangement uses TRBV10-3 and TRBJ1-1; D not resolved. Germline V gives CDR1 ENHRY, CDR2 SYGVKD. The length of the CDR3 is 12 residues. The V gene lost 6 bases and the J gene lost 1 base, with 6 bases spanning the gap. The CDR3 DNA reads as TGTGCCATCAGCGGGGAGAACACTGAAGCTTTCTTT. Translation gives CAISGENTEAFF.

The sample holds one count of this clone. V is TRBV9 and J is TRBJ2-5, with 10 bases that match TRBD1. Germline V gives CDR1 SGDLS, CDR2 YYNGEE. This CDR3 has 13 residues. Losses at the gene ends were 6 bases for V and 2 bases for J; bases not matched to a gene: 1. The CDR3 is CASMGQGQETQYF. DNA for the CDR3: TGTGCCAGCATGGGACAGGGGCAAGAGACCCAGTACTTC.

The V gene is TRBV5-1, the J gene TRBJ2-1, with TRBD1 matching 7 bases. This CDR3 has 15 residues. With V trimmed by 0 bases and J by 3 bases, 3 bases remained unmatched. Germline V gives CDR1 SGHRS, CDR2 YFSETQ. DNA for the CDR3: TGCGCCAGCAGCTTGGCTAGACAGGGCTACAATGAGCAGTTCTTC. This codes for CASSLARQGYNEQFF.

The J gene is TRBJ1-1, the V gene TRBV18, with 7 bases lining up with TRBD1. V lost 3 bases, J lost 5 bases, and 6 bases stayed unmatched. The germline CDR1 and CDR2 sequences are KGHSH and LQKENI. The CDR3 totals 14 residues. The CDR3 DNA follows: TGTGCCAGCTCACCGGAGACAGGGAATACTGAAGCTTTCTTT. Translating it yields CASSPETGNTEAFF.

The rearrangement uses TRBV9 and TRBJ2-5; D might be TRBD1 (6 bases). The V and J ends lost 0 bases and 5 bases respectively, with 11 bases between them. CDR3 length: 14 amino acids. The germline gives CDR1 SGDLS, CDR2 YYNGEE. The CDR3 spells CASSVVGTRETQYF. The CDR3, as DNA: TGTGCCAGCAGCGTAGTGGGGACAAGGGAGACCCAGTACTTC.

The genes are TRBV23-1 and TRBJ1-1; the D gene is possibly TRBD1 (6 bases). TRBV23-1 carries the ORF label, with uncertain function. The ends were cut back, 10 bases at V and 5 bases at J, with 14 bases in the middle. The CDR3 has 12 residues. This CDR3 is CAMLTGCTEAFF. The CDR3 DNA is TGCGCCATGTTAACAGGGTGTACTGAAGCTTTCTTT.

The J gene is TRBJ2-3, the V gene TRBV7-9, with 8 bases aligning to TRBD1. Germline-derived CDR1 and CDR2 are SEHNR and FQNEAQ (reference sequence). J lost 4 bases, V lost 8 bases, and 5 bases had no gene match. The CDR3 is 13 residues long. The CDR3 loop is CASLRGQADTQYF. The CDR3 DNA reads as TGTGCCAGCCTTCGGGGACAGGCAGATACGCAGTATTTT.

This clone was counted only a few times. CDR3 in amino acids: CASSHYVTEAFF. The CDR3 DNA follows: TGTGCCAGCAGCCACTATGTCACTGAAGCTTTCTTT. The V and J genes are TRBV7-9 and TRBJ1-1; D is undetermined. The CDR3 totals 12 residues. The V end lost 5 bases, the J end lost 4 bases, and 8 bases lay between the germline ends. The germline V gene encodes CDR1 SEHNR and CDR2 FQNEAQ (reference sequence). The variable domain in full, with the rest retrieved from reference TRBV7-9 and TRBJ1-1, is DTGVSQNPRHKITKRGQNVTFRCDPISEHNRLYWYRQTLGQGPEFLTYFQNEAQLEKSRLLSDRFSAERPKGSFSTLEIQRTEQGDSAMYLCASSHYVTEAFFGQGTRLTVV.

The CDR3 here is CASSSGTGIETQYF. The CDR3 region has the DNA TGTGCCAGCAGCTCCGGGACAGGCATAGAGACCCAGTACTTC. J is TRBJ2-5 and V is TRBV7-9; 8 bases match TRBD1. V lost 4 bases to trimming and J lost 4 bases; unmatched junction nucleotides: 5. In germline, CDR1 is SEHNR, CDR2 FQNEAQ (reference sequence). The CDR3 runs to 14 residues.

The chain recombines TRBV9 with TRBJ2-3; 9 nucleotides align to TRBD2. The CDR3 consists of 16 residues. After removal of 0 bases from V and 2 bases from J, the junction contained 4 bases not matched to a gene. Germline assignment: CDR1 SGDLS and CDR2 YYNGEE. The CDR3 here is CASSVVAGDITDTQYF. The CDR3 DNA follows: TGTGCCAGCAGCGTAGTAGCGGGAGATATCACAGATACGCAGTATTTT.

This chain joins TRBV6-1 and TRBJ1-1; D gene unclear. Per germline, CDR1 MNHNS and CDR2 SASEGT. This CDR3 is 11 amino acids long. The V end lost 6 bases, the J end lost 1 base, and 3 bases lay between the germline ends. The CDR3 DNA sequence: TGTGCCAGCAGGCGGAACACTGAAGCTTTCTTT. Encoded protein: CASRRNTEAFF.

The chain joins TRBV27 to TRBJ1-1; TRBD1 matches 8 bases. This CDR3 has 13 residues. J was trimmed by 8 bases and V by 2 bases; bases with no gene match: 4. Germline assignment: CDR1 MNHEY and CDR2 SMNVEV (reference sequence). CDR3 protein: CASSLGAGGEAFF. The CDR3 nucleotides are TGTGCCAGCAGTTTAGGGGCAGGGGGCGAAGCTTTCTTT.

Here the CDR3 reads CASSLGTSGRTLSYEQYF. CDR3 DNA: TGTGCCAGCAGCTTGGGGACTAGCGGGAGGACCCTCTCCTACGAGCAGTACTTC. This chain uses TRBV7-2 with TRBJ2-7; 15 bases are a match to TRBD2. V dropped 3 bases and J dropped 0; count of bases not matched to a gene: 6. Germline V gives CDR1 SGHTA, CDR2 FQGNSA. The CDR3 contains 18 residues.

The rearrangement links TRBV18 to TRBJ2-1, with D perhaps matching TRBD2 (5 bases). Germline assignment: CDR1 KGHSH and CDR2 LQKENI. The V and J ends lost 6 bases and 2 bases respectively, with 8 bases between them. This CDR3 is 13 amino acids long. The CDR3 sequence is CASSAEAYNEQFF. The CDR3 region has the DNA TGTGCCAGCTCGGCGGAGGCCTACAATGAGCAGTTCTTC. Together with reference TRBV18 and TRBJ2-1, the CDR3 gives the full variable domain: NAGVMQNPRHLVRRRGQEARLRCSPMKGHSHVYWYRQLPEEGLKFMVYLQKENIIDESGMPKERFSAEFPKEGPSILRIQQVVRGDSAAYFCASSAEAYNEQFFGPGTRLTVL.

The chain joins TRBV12-5 to TRBJ1-1; 7 bases are a match to TRBD1. This CDR3 has 16 residues. V shed 4 bases and J 4 bases; nucleotides not matched to a gene: 12. CDR1 and CDR2 (germline): LGHNT, FRNRAP. The CDR3 DNA reads as TGTGCTAGTGGTTCCCCTCAGACAGGGAGTAGCACTGAAGCTTTCTTT. Protein product: CASGSPQTGSSTEAFF.

The genes are TRBV11-3 and TRBJ2-1; D gene uncertain. This CDR3 is 14 amino acids long. Germline CDR1 reads SGHNT; CDR2 reads YENEEA. Trimming shortened V by 0 bases and J by 0 bases, and 3 bases separated the two germline ends. The CDR3 spells CASSLDSSYNEQFF. CDR3 nucleotides: TGTGCCAGCAGCTTAGACAGCTCCTACAATGAGCAGTTCTTC.

DNA of the CDR3: TGTGCCAGCATGGGGACACCGCCTGTAGATACGCAGTATTTT. This sequence encodes CASMGTPPVDTQYF. The rearrangement joins TRBV25-1 to TRBJ2-3, with D perhaps matching TRBD1 (6 bases). This CDR3 has 14 amino acids. Germline assignment: CDR1 MGHDK and CDR2 SYGVNS. V lost 7 bases to trimming and J lost 5 bases, with 16 bases between them.

The chain employs TRBV7-2 and TRBJ1-5; 8 bases align to TRBD1. The V and J ends lost 2 bases and 10 bases, in that order; junction bases with no gene match: 10. The V gene's germline CDR1 is SGHTA and CDR2 FQGNSA. The CDR3 consists of 15 residues. DNA of the CDR3: TGTGCCAGCAGCTTAAACCCGCAGGGGGCGCATCCCCAGCATTTT. Encoded protein: CASSLNPQGAHPQHF.

The V gene is TRBV6-5, the J gene TRBJ1-1; 8 nucleotides agree with TRBD1. The germline V gene has CDR1 MNHEY and CDR2 SVGAGI. The CDR3 covers 15 residues. J was trimmed by 4 bases and V by 7 bases; bases with no gene match: 11. CDR3 protein: CASNIKTTGGTEAFF. CDR3 DNA: TGTGCCAGCAACATTAAAACAACAGGGGGCACTGAAGCTTTCTTT.

This clone was picked up one time. This chain joins TRBV4-3 and TRBJ2-1, with 8 bases lining up with TRBD1. The germline V gene has CDR1 LGHNA and CDR2 YSLEER. Germline trimming cut 0 bases from V and 2 bases from J; bases unmatched to any gene: 3. This CDR3 region has 16 residues. The DNA for the CDR3 is TGCGCCAGCAGCCAAGACAGGGGGCAACCCTACAATGAGCAGTTCTTC. It is translated as CASSQDRGQPYNEQFF.

This clone was recorded only once. The chain has TRBV11-2 and TRBJ1-4, with D hard to call. The CDR3 runs to 15 residues. The V end was cut by 8 bases, the J end by 7 bases, with 20 bases between. The germline gives CDR1 SGHAT, CDR2 FQNNGV. CDR3 region: CASPLGGPVREKLFF. The CDR3 DNA reads as TGTGCCAGCCCGCTGGGAGGGCCAGTACGTGAAAAACTGTTTTTT.